The 32 T cell receptor beta chains presented below share a single source sample, sequenced in a study of shared clonotypes between healthy human individuals. Naive CD8 isolation took CD45RO-negative cells positively selected for CCR7 and excluded terminally differentiated effector memory CD45RA+ cells. Profiled with immunoSEQ multiplex PCR; TCRdb holds only in-frame clones, not every one. Among about 2.1 million clones listed, about 94% were seen once. Sequencing was carried out using naive CD8+ T cells from PBMCs. These receptors all come from a man aged 18 to 30 in good health. Some clones in this sample may be carry-over from other donors' samples.

The rearrangement uses TRBV7-9 and TRBJ2-1; 9 bases match TRBD2. V gave up 3 bases and J gave up 7 bases; unmatched junction bases: 10. Germline lookup yields CDR1 SEHNR and CDR2 FQNEAQ (reference sequence). The CDR3 runs 16 residues. CDR3 sequence: CASSFPGLAASNEQFF. The CDR3 DNA reads as TGTGCCAGCAGCTTTCCGGGACTAGCAGCTTCAAATGAGCAGTTCTTC.

DNA of the CDR3: TGTGCCAGCAGGGCAGGGAAAAGCTCCTACAATGAGCAGTTCTTC. Protein sequence: CASRAGKSSYNEQFF. The chain links TRBV14 to TRBJ2-1; a weak D match, TRBD1 (5 bases). The CDR3 has 15 residues. V lost 6 bases and J lost 0, with 12 bases in between. Germline CDR1 reads SGHDN; CDR2 reads FVKESK.

The chain is built from TRBV9 and TRBJ2-7; D call uncertain. Germline CDR1 reads SGDLS; CDR2 reads YYNGEE. Trimming took 1 base from V and 2 from J, leaving 10 bases between them. The CDR3 is 14 residues long. CDR3 nucleotide sequence: TGTGCCAGCAGCGTATCTTTGGTCACCTACGAGCAGTACTTC. Translating gives CASSVSLVTYEQYF.

This chain joins TRBV25-1 and TRBJ1-2, with no clear D. V dropped 2 bases and J dropped 5 bases, with 15 bases sitting between them. The CDR3 is 15 amino acids. CDR1 MGHDK and CDR2 SYGVNS come from the germline V gene. CDR3 nucleotides: TGTGCCAGCAGTGAAAGTACGTATGCCGCTTATGGCTACACCTTC. This gives the protein CASSESTYAAYGYTF.

The chain is built from TRBV4-3 and TRBJ2-1; TRBD2 agrees at 9 bases. V was clipped by 4 bases and J by 5 bases; unmatched bases: 6. This CDR3 contains 15 residues. CDR1 is LGHNA, CDR2 YSLEER, per germline. The CDR3 DNA reads as TGCGCCAGCAGCCCGGGACTAGCAGTCGACAATGAGCAGTTCTTC. It is translated as CASSPGLAVDNEQFF.

To note about this clone: Other DNA variants within this sample encode the same CDR3. The chain employs TRBV7-6 and TRBJ2-7; D assignment may be TRBD1 or TRBD2 (5 bases each). CDR3 length equals 13 residues. Germline-derived CDR1 and CDR2 are SGHVS and FNYEAQ. The V end lost 3 bases, the J end lost 1 base, and 7 bases lay between the germline ends. DNA for the CDR3: TGTGCCAGCAGCTTGGGGGTATCCTACGAGCAGTACTTC. Protein sequence: CASSLGVSYEQYF.

V is TRBV11-2 and J is TRBJ2-2; 7 positions match TRBD1. The CDR3 length is 19 residues. The J segment lost 0 bases and the V segment lost 2 bases, leaving 12 bases of the junction unmatched. The germline gives CDR1 SGHAT, CDR2 FQNNGV. The CDR3 DNA sequence: TGTGCCAGCAGCTTACACACGTTTTTCGGACAGGCGAACACCGGGGAGCTGTTTTTT. Protein product: CASSLHTFFGQANTGELFF.

The J gene is TRBJ1-5, the V gene TRBV6-1; 9 nucleotides line up with TRBD1. Germline V gene data show CDR1 as MNHNS and CDR2 as SASEGT. CDR3 length equals 16 residues. With 4 bases clipped from V and 1 base from J, the junction kept 5 bases outside the gene matches. The CDR3 DNA is TGTGCCAGCAGTGCGTACAGGGGGCCGAGCAATCAGCCCCAGCATTTT. Protein product: CASSAYRGPSNQPQHF.

The chain couples TRBV19 to TRBJ2-2; 9 positions agree with TRBD1. V shed 6 bases, J shed 1 base, and the junction held 12 bases outside the gene matches. Germline CDR1 reads LNHDA; CDR2 reads SQIVND (reference sequence). The CDR3 spans 18 residues. CDR3 loop: CASRGTGHREGNTGELFF. The CDR3 nucleotides read TGTGCCAGTAGAGGGACAGGGCACCGGGAAGGGAACACCGGGGAGCTGTTTTTT.

This clone was picked up one time. V is TRBV9 and J is TRBJ1-3, with D perhaps matching TRBD1 (6 bases). The V gene's germline CDR1 is SGDLS and CDR2 YYNGEE. Trimming pared 4 bases from V and 1 base from J, leaving 21 bases between. CDR3 length equals 18 residues. The CDR3 loop is CASSPDRRGPWSGNTIYF. CDR3 coding DNA: TGTGCCAGCAGCCCTGACAGGAGGGGCCCGTGGTCTGGAAACACCATATATTTT.

In the case of this clone: The same CDR3 also results from other DNA sequences found in this sample. This chain links TRBV5-1 with TRBJ2-1; 12 nucleotides line up with TRBD2. From germline, CDR1 is SGHRS and CDR2 YFSETQ. The CDR3 has 16 residues. J gave up 4 bases and V 0 bases, and 2 bases lay outside the gene matches. The CDR3 reads CASSLATSGRYNEQFF. In DNA form, the CDR3 reads TGCGCCAGCAGCTTGGCCACTAGCGGGAGGTACAATGAGCAGTTCTTC.

V gene TRBV6-5 combines with J gene TRBJ2-5; TRBD1 is a possible D gene (6 bases). Trimming removed 5 bases at V and 5 bases at J, with 15 bases between. Germline CDR1 is MNHEY and CDR2 is SVGAGI. The CDR3 sequence is 14 residues long. CDR3 sequence reads: CASSPWGPGETQYF. DNA for the CDR3: TGTGCCAGCAGTCCCTGGGGGCCAGGGGAGACCCAGTACTTC.

V gene TRBV19 combines with J gene TRBJ1-5, with 9 bases lining up with TRBD1. J was trimmed by 0 bases and V by 7 bases; bases with no gene match: 10. The CDR3 sequence is 17 residues long. Germline CDR1 LNHDA, CDR2 SQIVND (reference sequence). In nucleotides, the CDR3 is TGTGCCAGTAAATTAGGACAGGGGTCCCATAGCAATCAGCCCCAGCATTTT. Amino acid sequence: CASKLGQGSHSNQPQHF.

The V and J genes are TRBV12-5 and TRBJ1-1; 8 bases line up with TRBD1. Trimming cost V 3 bases and J 6 bases; bases outside gene matches: 15. Per the germline V gene, CDR1 is LGHNT and CDR2 is FRNRAP. The CDR3 totals 17 residues. CDR3 region: CASGFDHPGQGWAEAFF. The CDR3 bases are TGTGCTAGTGGTTTTGACCACCCCGGACAGGGCTGGGCTGAAGCTTTCTTT.

The gene calls are TRBV29-1 and TRBJ2-7, with no clear D. The CDR3 covers 14 residues. Germline V gene sequence: CDR1 SQVTM, CDR2 ANQGSEA. Trimming removed 5 bases at V and 1 base at J, with 15 bases between. The chain's CDR3 is CSVKVRSRSYEQYF. As DNA, the CDR3 is TGCAGCGTTAAGGTTCGGAGTCGATCCTACGAGCAGTACTTC.

This rearrangement joins TRBV19 to TRBJ2-1, with 12 bases aligning to TRBD1. Losses at the gene ends were 1 base for V and 4 bases for J; bases not matched to a gene: 5. The CDR3 is made up of 17 amino acids. Germline-derived CDR1 and CDR2 are LNHDA and SQIVND (reference sequence). Here the CDR3 DNA reads TGTGCCAGTAGTATAGGAGGGACAGGGGGCCCTTACAATGAGCAGTTCTTC. This sequence encodes CASSIGGTGGPYNEQFF. Variable domain in full (rest from reference TRBV19 and TRBJ2-1): DGGITQSPKYLFRKEGQNVTLSCEQNLNHDAMYWYRQDPGQGLRLIYYSQIVNDFQKGDIAEGYSVSREKKESFPLTVTSAQKNPTAFYLCASSIGGTGGPYNEQFFGPGTRLTVL.

The rearrangement joins TRBV6-6 to TRBJ2-7; 7 bases match TRBD2. The germline V gene has CDR1 MNHNY and CDR2 SVGAGI (reference sequence). Trimming took 5 bases from V and 5 from J; bases not matched to a gene: 12. This CDR3 contains 15 residues. The CDR3 nucleotides are TGTGCCAGCAGTGACCGGGGAGGGAGTAGCGACGAGCAGTACTTC. It encodes CASSDRGGSSDEQYF.

The chain combines TRBV7-6 with TRBJ2-1; 11 positions agree with TRBD2. The germline V gene encodes CDR1 SGHVS and CDR2 FNYEAQ. Trimming took 2 bases from V and 7 from J; bases not matched to a gene: 7. CDR3 length: 16 residues. CDR3: CASSLQTSGSLNEQFF. The CDR3 DNA reads TGTGCCAGCAGCTTACAAACTAGCGGGAGTTTGAATGAGCAGTTCTTC.

The V gene is TRBV19, the J gene TRBJ1-2; D possibly corresponds to TRBD1 (6 bases). Germline CDR1 reads LNHDA; CDR2 reads SQIVND (reference sequence). CDR3 length: 15 amino acids. Trimming cost V 1 base and J 4 bases, with 13 bases left between them. The CDR3 is CASSIVSGAGYGYTF. The CDR3 bases are TGTGCCAGTAGTATAGTGTCGGGGGCTGGCTATGGCTACACCTTC.

The gene calls are TRBV27 and TRBJ2-5; 7 nucleotides align to TRBD2. V shed 6 bases, J shed 5 bases, and the junction held 12 bases outside the gene matches. The CDR3 is 15 residues long. Germline V gene lookup returns CDR1 MNHEY and CDR2 SMNVEV (reference sequence). The CDR3 bases are TGTGCCAGCAGCCTGGCTAGCGGTCGAATGGAGACCCAGTACTTC. Protein product: CASSLASGRMETQYF.

The chain uses TRBV9 and TRBJ2-3, with 7 bases fitting TRBD2. Germline CDR1 is SGDLS and CDR2 is YYNGEE. The CDR3 sequence is 13 residues long. Trimming at V came to 5 bases and at J to 2 bases, leaving 2 bases not matched to a gene. The CDR3 region has the DNA TGTGCCAGCAGGGGACTACTCACAGATACGCAGTATTTT. It specifies CASRGLLTDTQYF.

The rearrangement uses TRBV6-1 and TRBJ2-7; 9 positions match TRBD2. V was clipped by 7 bases and J by 6 bases; unmatched bases: 7. Germline values: CDR1 MNHNS, CDR2 SASEGT. The CDR3 runs 13 residues. The CDR3 sequence: CASTPLRGGEQYF. The CDR3 DNA reads TGTGCCAGCACCCCCCTGCGGGGGGGCGAGCAGTACTTC.

This clone has only one observation. The chain joins TRBV10-3 to TRBJ2-3; D may be TRBD1 (5 bases). CDR1 and CDR2 (germline): ENHRY, SYGVKD. The CDR3 totals 14 residues. V dropped 3 bases and J dropped 2 bases, with 9 bases sitting between them. CDR3 nucleotides: TGTGCCATCAGTGACAGGGCCGACACAGATACGCAGTATTTT. Its protein product is CAISDRADTDTQYF.

This rearrangement joins TRBV19 to TRBJ1-5; D uncertain. Deletions cut 5 bases from V and 5 bases from J, with 25 bases between. Per germline, CDR1 LNHDA and CDR2 SQIVND (reference sequence). There are 18 residues in the CDR3. The CDR3 coding sequence is TGTGCCAGTAGTCTCCGGTATTCAATTGGGGTAAGGGATCAGCCCCAGCATTTT. Its translation: CASSLRYSIGVRDQPQHF.

The CDR3 region is CAISGTLNSPLHF. The CDR3, as DNA: TGTGCCATTTCCGGGACACTCAATTCACCCCTCCACTTT. The rearrangement uses TRBV10-3 and TRBJ1-6; D may be TRBD1 (6 bases). CDR1 ENHRY and CDR2 SYGVKD come from the germline V gene. This CDR3 is 13 amino acids long. Trimming stripped 9 bases from V and 7 bases from J, with 13 bases between.

This clone was counted only a few times. The gene calls are TRBV7-9 and TRBJ1-2; the D is unclear. The length of the CDR3 is 13 residues. The V and J ends lost 6 bases and 2 bases respectively, with 10 bases between them. In germline, CDR1 is SEHNR, CDR2 FQNEAQ (reference sequence). The CDR3 nucleotides read TGTGCCAGCAGTTCACCATCCAACTATGGCTACACCTTC. This translates into CASSSPSNYGYTF.

The chain joins TRBV5-1 to TRBJ2-1; D gene ambiguous. Looked up from germline, CDR1 is SGHRS and CDR2 is YFSETQ. The CDR3 runs to 17 residues. V was pared by 0 bases and J by 5 bases, with 18 bases between. The CDR3 nucleotides are TGCGCCAGCAGCTTGGGGCTTGCGAGCCGGACCGACAATGAGCAGTTCTTC. Translating gives CASSLGLASRTDNEQFF. Combining the CDR3 with reference TRBV5-1 and TRBJ2-1 gives the whole variable domain KAGVTQTPRYLIKTRGQQVTLSCSPISGHRSVSWYQQTPGQGLQFLFEYFSETQRNKGNFPGRFSGRQFSNSRSEMNVSTLELGDSALYLCASSLGLASRTDNEQFFGPGTRLTVL.

The chain combines TRBV4-1 with TRBJ1-5; D is ambiguous. The CDR3 contains 15 residues. Deletions cut 1 base from V and 5 bases from J, with 12 bases between. Germline CDR1 is MGHRA and CDR2 is YSYEKL. CDR3 coding DNA: TGCGCCAGCAGCCAAGTCGATAACCCCGATCAGCCCCAGCATTTT. As protein: CASSQVDNPDQPQHF.

The CDR3 loop is CASRIQGNPHYGYTF. The CDR3 nucleotides read TGTGCCAGCAGGATACAGGGGAACCCCCACTATGGCTACACCTTC. The chain recombines TRBV27 with TRBJ1-2, with 7 bases that match TRBD1. CDR3 length: 15 residues. V lost 6 bases and J lost 3; bases outside the gene matches: 10. Germline-derived CDR1 and CDR2 are MNHEY and SMNVEV (reference sequence).

This chain uses TRBV6-5 with TRBJ2-5; TRBD2 matches at 13 bases. The CDR3 contains 15 residues. V gave up 6 bases and J gave up 9 bases; unmatched junction bases: 10. CDR1 is MNHEY and CDR2 is SVGAGI in the germline V gene. CDR3 in DNA: TGTGCCAGCAGCCCCGGGACTAGCGGGGCCGAAGCCCAGTACTTC. This sequence encodes CASSPGTSGAEAQYF.

As regards this clone: Other DNA sequences of this sample code for an identical CDR3. The chain joins TRBV28 to TRBJ2-1, with TRBD2 matching over 7 bases. Germline lookup yields CDR1 MDHEN and CDR2 SYDVKM. The V and J ends lost 1 base and 4 bases, in that order; junction bases with no gene match: 1. There are 14 residues in the CDR3. CDR3 region: CASSLSSGYNEQFF. Here the CDR3 DNA reads TGTGCCAGCAGTTTATCTAGCGGATACAATGAGCAGTTCTTC.

V is TRBV14 and J is TRBJ2-7, with a possible D match to TRBD2 (5 bases). This CDR3 is 16 amino acids long. The germline V and J ends were trimmed by 1 base and 5 bases, with 18 bases remaining between them. The germline gives CDR1 SGHDN, CDR2 FVKESK. The CDR3 region is CASSQAVWTPGNEQYF. As DNA, the CDR3 is TGTGCCAGCAGCCAAGCAGTATGGACCCCCGGGAACGAGCAGTACTTC.